The 15 T cell receptor beta chains listed next were all sequenced from one sample in a study of post-analysis software for immune sequencing data. Findings and limits, study-wide: Elevated frequency relative to controls characterized 4 or 5 TRBV segments in patients, TRBV5-6, TRBV5-1 and TRBV20-1 among them.

These TCRs' antigens remain unknown. Unique molecular identifiers had been added to the TCR beta cDNA libraries. Using its own MiXCR run on the PCR reads, TCRdb lists one record per CDR3 protein. The sample holds 650,000 to 850,000 distinct CDR3 sequences, roughly 58% seen once. The sequencing input was blood. The receptor source for this set is a girl under 18 with multiple sclerosis.

The chain links TRBV5-5 to TRBJ1-1; no definite D call. The V and J ends lost 0 bases and 11 bases respectively, with 20 bases between them. The CDR3 has 15 residues. CDR1 is SGHKS, CDR2 YYEKEE, per germline (reference sequence). This CDR3 reads CASSLAQMPSASAFF. CDR3 nucleotides: TGTGCCAGCAGCTTGGCCCAGATGCCTTCCGCCTCGGCTTTCTTT. The whole variable domain, filled in from reference TRBV5-5 and TRBJ1-1, reads DAGVTQSPTHLIKTRGQQVTLRCSPISGHKSVSWYQQVLGQGPQFIFQYYEKEERGRGNFPDRFSARQFPNYSSELNVNALLLGDSALYLCASSLAQMPSASAFFGQGTRLTVV.

The chain is built from TRBV7-9 and TRBJ2-7; the match to TRBD1 covers 7 bases. Germline CDR1 and CDR2: SEHNR and FQNEAQ (reference sequence). V was clipped by 1 base and J by 7 bases; unmatched bases: 13. The CDR3 covers 16 residues. CDR3 in amino acids: CASSLGGGRAPREQYF. CDR3 in DNA: TGTGCCAGCAGCTTAGGAGGGGGCAGGGCTCCTCGGGAGCAGTACTTC. The full variable domain, in which reference TRBV7-9 and TRBJ2-7 provide the parts outside the CDR3, is DTGVSQNPRHKITKRGQNVTFRCDPISEHNRLYWYRQTLGQGPEFLTYFQNEAQLEKSRLLSDRFSAERPKGSFSTLEIQRTEQGDSAMYLCASSLGGGRAPREQYFGPGTRLTVT.

The chain combines TRBV5-1 with TRBJ2-1; D may be TRBD2 (6 bases). The V gene lost 3 bases and the J gene lost 3 bases, with 13 bases spanning the gap. This CDR3 is built from 15 residues. Germline V lookup: CDR1 SGHRS, CDR2 YFSETQ. In DNA, the CDR3 is TGCGCCAGCAGCTCTGGCGGGACCCTCTACAATGAGCAGTTCTTC. Amino acids: CASSSGGTLYNEQFF.

This CDR3 reads CASSLWTGRGSGANVLTF. CDR3 nucleotide sequence: TGCGCCAGCAGCTTGTGGACGGGACGGGGCTCTGGGGCCAACGTCCTGACTTTC. The V gene is TRBV5-1, the J gene TRBJ2-6, with D perhaps TRBD1 or TRBD2 (5 bases each). Germline-derived CDR1 and CDR2 are SGHRS and YFSETQ. This CDR3 has 18 residues. Trimming removed 1 base at V and 0 bases at J, with 14 bases between.

On this clonotype: One end of the junction fails to match germline, which may point to a read error. The chain joins TRBV6-5 to TRBJ1-2; possibly TRBD1 for D (6 bases). The V gene's germline CDR1 is MNHEY and CDR2 SVGAGI. The CDR3 length is 16 residues. The CDR3 is CTSSRGTTKVNYGYTF. CDR3 DNA: TGTACCAGCAGCCGCGGGACAACGAAAGTGAACTATGGCTACACCTTC.

There are a few counts of this clonotype. The rearrangement joins TRBV7-3 to TRBJ2-1; D remains ambiguous. The germline V gene encodes CDR1 SGHTA and CDR2 FQGTGA. Trimming cost V 0 bases and J 5 bases, with 8 bases left between them. The CDR3 contains 14 residues. DNA of the CDR3: TGTGCCAGCAGCTTAACGGAAAGCCACAATGAGCAGTTCTTC. Amino acids: CASSLTESHNEQFF.

This clonotype has only a few counts. The chain links TRBV20-1 to TRBJ2-5, with D maybe TRBD1 (6 bases). The DNA end is more similar to TRBJ2-7, so the J call may be wrong. Germline CDR1 is DFQATT and CDR2 is SNEGSKA (reference sequence). The CDR3 length is 13 residues. The chain's CDR3 is CSATDRLPYEQYF. The CDR3 DNA follows: TGCAGTGCTACCGACAGGCTGCCCTACGAGCAGTACTTC.

The chain recombines TRBV12-3 or TRBV12-4 with TRBJ2-4, with D unclear. Near its end, the DNA agrees better with TRBJ2-7, so the J call may be wrong. This CDR3 region has 12 residues. The DNA for the CDR3 is TGTGCCAGCAGTTACCTACTCTACGAGCAGTACTTC. This gives the protein CASSYLLYEQYF.

The chain recombines TRBV5-1 with TRBJ2-4, with 10 bases that match TRBD2. The DNA end is more similar to TRBJ2-7, so the J call may be wrong. CDR3 size: 13 residues. The germline gives CDR1 SGHRS, CDR2 YFSETQ. DNA for the CDR3: TGCGCCAGCAGCTCGCAGCGGGAGGGCGAGCAGTACTTC. It specifies CASSSQREGEQYF.

This clonotype has only a few counts. The genes are TRBV18 and TRBJ2-5; 7 positions agree with TRBD1. Germline V CDR1 and CDR2: KGHSH, LQKENI. V lost 0 bases to trimming and J lost 0 bases; unmatched junction nucleotides: 1. The CDR3 is made up of 15 amino acids. Written as DNA, the CDR3 is TGTGCCAGCTCACCACCGGGACAGTACCAAGAGACCCAGTACTTC. Protein product: CASSPPGQYQETQYF.

The sample holds a few counts of this clonotype. The chain couples TRBV20-1 to TRBJ2-7; no firm D call. V lost 3 bases, J lost 1 base, and 7 bases lay in between. The CDR3 extends over 12 amino acids. Germline values: CDR1 DFQATT, CDR2 SNEGSKA (reference sequence). The CDR3 reads CSARTLSYEQYF. The CDR3 coding sequence is TGCAGTGCTAGGACTCTTTCCTACGAGCAGTACTTC.

The rearrangement joins TRBV7-2 to TRBJ2-1; D ambiguous. Germline CDR1 reads SGHTA; CDR2 reads FQGNSA. CDR3 length equals 15 residues. V was trimmed by 0 bases and J by 2 bases, leaving 8 bases between them. The CDR3 bases are TGTGCCAGCAGCTTAGCCCGTACCACCTACAATGAGCAGTTCTTC. Protein sequence: CASSLARTTYNEQFF.

The chain joins TRBV12-3 or TRBV12-4 to TRBJ2-1; unclear D gene. The length of the CDR3 is 13 residues. V shed 2 bases and J shed 6 bases, with 8 bases lying between them. CDR3 protein: CASSLRSSNEQFF. The CDR3 region has the DNA TGTGCCAGCAGTTTAAGGTCTAGCAATGAGCAGTTCTTC.

V and J are TRBV6-1 and TRBJ1-5; D perhaps matches TRBD1 (5 bases). The CDR3 is made up of 15 amino acids. Germline CDR1 is MNHNS and CDR2 is SASEGT. Trimming shortened V by 0 bases and J by 3 bases, and 9 bases separated the two germline ends. CDR3 DNA: TGTGCCAGCAGTGAAGCCCGGGGGACCAATCAGCCCCAGCATTTT. This sequence encodes CASSEARGTNQPQHF.

In its sample, this clonotype was seen a few times. This chain uses TRBV12-3 or TRBV12-4 with TRBJ2-1; 10 bases line up with TRBD2. There are 15 residues in the CDR3. V dropped 5 bases and J dropped 8; count of bases not matched to a gene: 9. The CDR3 here is CASSSLAGVPDEQFF. Written as DNA, the CDR3 is TGTGCCAGCAGTAGCCTAGCGGGAGTTCCTGATGAGCAGTTCTTC.